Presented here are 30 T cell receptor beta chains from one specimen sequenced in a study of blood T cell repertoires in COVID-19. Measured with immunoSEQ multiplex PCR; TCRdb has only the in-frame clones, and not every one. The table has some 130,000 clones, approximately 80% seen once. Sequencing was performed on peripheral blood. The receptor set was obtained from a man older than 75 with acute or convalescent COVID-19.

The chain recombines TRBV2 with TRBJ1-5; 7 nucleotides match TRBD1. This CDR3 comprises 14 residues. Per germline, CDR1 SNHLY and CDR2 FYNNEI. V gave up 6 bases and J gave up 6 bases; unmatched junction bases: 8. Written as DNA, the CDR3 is TGTGCCAGCAGAGCTGACAGGGCTGGTCAGCCCCAGCATTTT. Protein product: CASRADRAGQPQHF.

CDR3 in amino acids: CASSLGLAGLGDTQYF. For the CDR3, the DNA is TGCGCCAGCAGCCTGGGACTAGCGGGCTTGGGAGATACGCAGTATTTT. This chain joins TRBV5-1 and TRBJ2-3; 12 nucleotides agree with TRBD2. CDR1 is SGHRS and CDR2 is YFSETQ in the germline V gene. The CDR3 is made up of 16 amino acids. The J segment lost 5 bases and the V segment lost 4 bases, leaving 8 bases of the junction unmatched.

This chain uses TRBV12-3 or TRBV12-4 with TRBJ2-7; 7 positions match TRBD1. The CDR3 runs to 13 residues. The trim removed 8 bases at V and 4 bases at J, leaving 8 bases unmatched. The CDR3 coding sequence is TGTGCCAGCGGGGCAGGGGGTATGTACGAGCAGTACTTC. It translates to CASGAGGMYEQYF.

In nucleotides, the CDR3 is TGCGCCAGCAGCTTGGGACAGGAATATTCACCCCTCCACTTT. This encodes CASSLGQEYSPLHF. V is TRBV5-1 and J is TRBJ1-6; tentatively, D is TRBD1 (6 bases). This CDR3 has 14 amino acids. V lost 0 bases to trimming and J lost 8 bases, with 9 bases between them. Germline V gene sequence: CDR1 SGHRS, CDR2 YFSETQ.

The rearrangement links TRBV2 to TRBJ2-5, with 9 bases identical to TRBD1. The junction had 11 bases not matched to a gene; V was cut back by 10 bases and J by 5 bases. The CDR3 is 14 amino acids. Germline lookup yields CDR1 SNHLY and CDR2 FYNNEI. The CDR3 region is CATHPGTGSETQYF. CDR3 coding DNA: TGTGCCACCCATCCCGGGACAGGGTCTGAGACCCAGTACTTC.

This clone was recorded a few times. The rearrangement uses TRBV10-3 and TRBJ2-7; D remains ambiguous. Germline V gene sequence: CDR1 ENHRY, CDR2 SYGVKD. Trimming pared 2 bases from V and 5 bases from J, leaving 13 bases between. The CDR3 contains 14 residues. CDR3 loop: CAISEVGHGDEQYF. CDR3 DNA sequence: TGTGCCATCAGTGAGGTGGGTCACGGAGACGAGCAGTACTTC.

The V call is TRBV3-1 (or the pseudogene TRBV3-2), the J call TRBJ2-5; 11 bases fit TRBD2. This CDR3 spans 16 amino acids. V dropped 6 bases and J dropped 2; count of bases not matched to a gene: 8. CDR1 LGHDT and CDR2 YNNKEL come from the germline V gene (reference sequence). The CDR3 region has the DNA TGTGCCAGCAGTTGGACCGGGACTAGCGGACAAGAGACCCAGTACTTC. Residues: CASSWTGTSGQETQYF.

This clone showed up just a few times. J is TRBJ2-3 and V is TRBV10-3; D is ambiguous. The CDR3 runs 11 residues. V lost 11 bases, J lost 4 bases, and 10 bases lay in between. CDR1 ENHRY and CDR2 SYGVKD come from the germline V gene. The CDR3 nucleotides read TGTGCCTCCAAAAGCGCAGATACGCAGTATTTT. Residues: CASKSADTQYF.

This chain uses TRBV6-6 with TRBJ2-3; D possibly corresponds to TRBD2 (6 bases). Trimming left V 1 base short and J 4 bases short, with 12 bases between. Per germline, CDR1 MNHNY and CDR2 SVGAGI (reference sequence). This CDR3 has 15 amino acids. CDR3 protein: CASSYLAGQADTQYF. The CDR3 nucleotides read TGTGCCAGCAGTTACTTGGCGGGGCAGGCAGATACGCAGTATTTT.

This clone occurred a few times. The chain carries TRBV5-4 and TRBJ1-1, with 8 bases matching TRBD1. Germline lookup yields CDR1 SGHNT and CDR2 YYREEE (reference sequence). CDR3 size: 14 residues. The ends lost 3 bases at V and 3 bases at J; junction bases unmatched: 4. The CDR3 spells CASSWGQEYTEAFF. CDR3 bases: TGTGCCAGCAGCTGGGGACAGGAATACACTGAAGCTTTCTTT. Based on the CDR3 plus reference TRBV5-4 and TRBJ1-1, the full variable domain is ETGVTQSPTHLIKTRGQQVTLRCSSQSGHNTVSWYQQALGQGPQFIFQYYREEENGRGNFPPRFSGLQFPNYSSELNVNALELDDSALYLCASSWGQEYTEAFFGQGTRLTVV.

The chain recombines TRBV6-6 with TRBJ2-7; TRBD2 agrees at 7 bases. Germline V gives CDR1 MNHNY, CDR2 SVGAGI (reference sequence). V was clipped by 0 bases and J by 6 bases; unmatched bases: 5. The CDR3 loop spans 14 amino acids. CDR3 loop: CASSYSRTSSEQYF. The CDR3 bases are TGTGCCAGCAGTTACTCTAGGACTAGTAGCGAGCAGTACTTC.

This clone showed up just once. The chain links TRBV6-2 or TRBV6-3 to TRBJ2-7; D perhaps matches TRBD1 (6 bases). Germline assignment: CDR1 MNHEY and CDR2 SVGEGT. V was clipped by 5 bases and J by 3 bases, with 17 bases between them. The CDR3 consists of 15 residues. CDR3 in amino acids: CASSTIRDKNYEQYF. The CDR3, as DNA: TGTGCCAGCAGTACAATCCGGGACAAGAACTACGAGCAGTACTTC.

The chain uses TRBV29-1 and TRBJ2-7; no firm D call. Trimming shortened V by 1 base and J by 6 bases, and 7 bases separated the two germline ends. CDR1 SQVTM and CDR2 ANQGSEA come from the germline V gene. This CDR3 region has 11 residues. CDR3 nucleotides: TGCAGCGTTGAAGCGGTGAGCGAGCAGTACTTC. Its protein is CSVEAVSEQYF.

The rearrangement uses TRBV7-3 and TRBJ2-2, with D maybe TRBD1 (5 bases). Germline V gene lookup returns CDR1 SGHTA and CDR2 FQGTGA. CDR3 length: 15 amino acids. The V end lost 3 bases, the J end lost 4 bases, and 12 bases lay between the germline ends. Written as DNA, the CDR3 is TGTGCCAGCAGCTTTTCCAGGGTTGGCACCGGGGAGCTGTTTTTT. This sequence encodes CASSFSRVGTGELFF.

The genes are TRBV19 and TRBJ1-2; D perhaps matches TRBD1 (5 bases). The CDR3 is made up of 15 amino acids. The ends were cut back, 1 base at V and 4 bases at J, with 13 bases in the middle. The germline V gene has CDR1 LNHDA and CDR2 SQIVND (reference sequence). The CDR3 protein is CASSIGDDSVYGYTF. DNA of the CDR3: TGTGCCAGTAGTATAGGCGACGACAGCGTCTATGGCTACACCTTC.

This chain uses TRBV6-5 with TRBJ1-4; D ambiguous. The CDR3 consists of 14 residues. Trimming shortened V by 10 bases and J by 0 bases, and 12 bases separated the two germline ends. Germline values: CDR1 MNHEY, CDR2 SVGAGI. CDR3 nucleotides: TGTGCCACCCTGCCCGACTCAACTAATGAAAAACTGTTTTTT. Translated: CATLPDSTNEKLFF.

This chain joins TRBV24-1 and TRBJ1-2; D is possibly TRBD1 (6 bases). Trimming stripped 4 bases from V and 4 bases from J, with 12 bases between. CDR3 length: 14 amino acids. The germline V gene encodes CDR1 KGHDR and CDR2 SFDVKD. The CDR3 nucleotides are TGTGCCACCAGTGAAAAGGGGGAAGTCTATGGCTACACCTTC. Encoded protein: CATSEKGEVYGYTF.

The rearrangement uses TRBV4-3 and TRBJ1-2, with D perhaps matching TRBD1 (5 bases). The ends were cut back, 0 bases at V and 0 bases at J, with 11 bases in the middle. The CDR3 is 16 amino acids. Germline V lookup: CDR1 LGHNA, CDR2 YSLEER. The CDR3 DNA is TGCGCCAGCAGCCAAGATCTAACAGGAACTAACTATGGCTACACCTTC. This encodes CASSQDLTGTNYGYTF.

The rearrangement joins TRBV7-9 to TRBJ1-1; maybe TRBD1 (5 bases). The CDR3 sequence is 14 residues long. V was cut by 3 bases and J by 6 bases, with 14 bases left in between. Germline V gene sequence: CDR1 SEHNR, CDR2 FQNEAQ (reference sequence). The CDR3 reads CASSFQQGGSEAFF. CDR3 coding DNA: TGTGCCAGCAGCTTTCAGCAGGGAGGGTCTGAAGCTTTCTTT.

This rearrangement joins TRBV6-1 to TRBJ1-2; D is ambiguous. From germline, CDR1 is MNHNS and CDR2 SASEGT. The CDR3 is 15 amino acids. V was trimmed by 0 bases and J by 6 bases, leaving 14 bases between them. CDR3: CASSEATTSSHGYTF. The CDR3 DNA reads TGTGCCAGCAGTGAAGCGACCACGTCTAGCCATGGCTACACCTTC.

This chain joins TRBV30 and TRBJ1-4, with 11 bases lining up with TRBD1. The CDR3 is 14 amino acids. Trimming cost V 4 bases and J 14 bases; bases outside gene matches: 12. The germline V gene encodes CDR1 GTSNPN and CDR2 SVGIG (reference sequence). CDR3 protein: CAWKGGTGGVGLFF. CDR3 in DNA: TGTGCCTGGAAGGGGGGGACAGGGGGAGTCGGGCTGTTTTTT.

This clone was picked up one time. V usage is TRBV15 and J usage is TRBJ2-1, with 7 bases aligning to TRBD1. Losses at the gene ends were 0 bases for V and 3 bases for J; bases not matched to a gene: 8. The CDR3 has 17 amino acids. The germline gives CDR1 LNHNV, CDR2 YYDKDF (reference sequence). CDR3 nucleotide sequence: TGTGCCACCAGCAGAGATCGCGGGCAGGGGGTCTACAATGAGCAGTTCTTC. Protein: CATSRDRGQGVYNEQFF.

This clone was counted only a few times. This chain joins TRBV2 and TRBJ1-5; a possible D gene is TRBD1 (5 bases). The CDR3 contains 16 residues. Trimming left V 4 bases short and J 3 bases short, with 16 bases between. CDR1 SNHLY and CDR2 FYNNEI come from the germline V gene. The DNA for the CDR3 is TGTGCCAGCAGTGGCGATCAGGGTTTTGTCAATCAGCCCCAGCATTTT. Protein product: CASSGDQGFVNQPQHF.

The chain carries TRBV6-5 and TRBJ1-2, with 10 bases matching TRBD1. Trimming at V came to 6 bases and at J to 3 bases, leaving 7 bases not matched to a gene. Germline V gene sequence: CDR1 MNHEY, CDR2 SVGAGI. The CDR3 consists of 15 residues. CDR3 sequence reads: CASSRDRGLYYGYTF. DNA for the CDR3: TGTGCCAGCAGCCGCGACAGGGGGCTCTACTATGGCTACACCTTC.

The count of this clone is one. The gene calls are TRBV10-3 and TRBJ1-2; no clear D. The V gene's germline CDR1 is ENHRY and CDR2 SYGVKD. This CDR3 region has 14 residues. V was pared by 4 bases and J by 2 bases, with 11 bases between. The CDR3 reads CAISAGTQNYGYTF. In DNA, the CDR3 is TGTGCCATCAGTGCAGGAACCCAAAACTATGGCTACACCTTC.

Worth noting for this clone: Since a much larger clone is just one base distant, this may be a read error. CDR3 DNA sequence: TGTGCCAGTAGTCTCCGGGACAGGGCTTGGGGCACAGATACGCAGTATTTT. This encodes CASSLRDRAWGTDTQYF. The V gene is TRBV19, the J gene TRBJ2-3, with 9 bases fitting TRBD1. Germline CDR1 is LNHDA and CDR2 is SQIVND (reference sequence). V was clipped by 5 bases and J by 1 base; unmatched bases: 10. There are 17 residues in the CDR3.

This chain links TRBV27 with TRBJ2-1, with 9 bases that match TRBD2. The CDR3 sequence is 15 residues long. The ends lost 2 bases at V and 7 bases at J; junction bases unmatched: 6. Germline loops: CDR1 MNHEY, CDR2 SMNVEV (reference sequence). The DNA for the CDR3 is TGTGCCAGCAGTTTAACCGCGGGGGGGCGGAATGAGCAGTTCTTC. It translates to CASSLTAGGRNEQFF.

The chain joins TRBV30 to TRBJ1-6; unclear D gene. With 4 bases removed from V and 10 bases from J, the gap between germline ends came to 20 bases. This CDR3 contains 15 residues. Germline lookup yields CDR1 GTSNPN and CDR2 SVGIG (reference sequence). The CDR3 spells CAWTNEAAFPSPLHF. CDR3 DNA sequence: TGTGCCTGGACCAATGAGGCAGCTTTTCCCTCACCCCTCCACTTT. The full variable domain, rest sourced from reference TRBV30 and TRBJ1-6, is SQTIHQWPATLVQPVGSPLSLECTVEGTSNPNLYWYRQAAGRGLQLLFYSVGIGQISSEVPQNLSASRPQDRQFILSSKKLLLSDSGFYLCAWTNEAAFPSPLHFGNGTRLTVT.

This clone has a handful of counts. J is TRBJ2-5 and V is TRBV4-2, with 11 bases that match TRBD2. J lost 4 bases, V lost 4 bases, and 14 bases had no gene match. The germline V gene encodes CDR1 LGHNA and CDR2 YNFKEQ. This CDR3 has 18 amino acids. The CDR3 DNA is TGTGCCAGCAGCCGGGCTGGACTAGCGGGCCTGGAGGGAGAGACCCAGTACTTC. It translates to CASSRAGLAGLEGETQYF.

The CDR3 DNA sequence: TGTGCCAGCTCACCCGTAGGTGCGCAGGTTGGCACTGAAGCTTTCTTT. Its protein product is CASSPVGAQVGTEAFF. The V gene is TRBV18, the J gene TRBJ1-1; D remains unclear. The CDR3 sequence is 16 residues long. CDR1 is KGHSH, CDR2 LQKENI, per germline. V was clipped by 3 bases and J by 4 bases, with 18 bases between them.